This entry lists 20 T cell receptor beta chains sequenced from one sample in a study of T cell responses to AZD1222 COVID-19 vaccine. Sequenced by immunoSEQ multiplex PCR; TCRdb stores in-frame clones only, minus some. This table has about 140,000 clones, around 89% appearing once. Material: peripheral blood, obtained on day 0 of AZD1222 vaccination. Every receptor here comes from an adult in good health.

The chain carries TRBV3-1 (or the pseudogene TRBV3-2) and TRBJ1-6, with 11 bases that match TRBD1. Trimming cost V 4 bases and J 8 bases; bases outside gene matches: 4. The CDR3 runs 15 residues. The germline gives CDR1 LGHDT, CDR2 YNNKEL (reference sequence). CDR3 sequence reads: CASSLRTGGDSPLHF. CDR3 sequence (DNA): TGTGCCAGCAGCCTCCGGACAGGGGGCGATTCACCCCTCCACTTT.

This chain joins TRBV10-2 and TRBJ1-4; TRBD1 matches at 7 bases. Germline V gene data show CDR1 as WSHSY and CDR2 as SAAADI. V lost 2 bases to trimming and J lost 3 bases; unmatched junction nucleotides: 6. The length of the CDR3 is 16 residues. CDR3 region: CASSENQGDANEKLFF. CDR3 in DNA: TGCGCCAGCAGTGAGAACCAGGGGGACGCTAATGAAAAACTGTTTTTT.

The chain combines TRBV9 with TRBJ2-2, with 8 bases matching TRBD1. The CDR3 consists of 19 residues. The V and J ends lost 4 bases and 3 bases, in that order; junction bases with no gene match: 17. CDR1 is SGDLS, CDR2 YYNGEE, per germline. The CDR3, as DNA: TGTGCCAGCAGCATAGCAACGGGACAGGAGATACCTTACACCGGGGAGCTGTTTTTT. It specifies CASSIATGQEIPYTGELFF.

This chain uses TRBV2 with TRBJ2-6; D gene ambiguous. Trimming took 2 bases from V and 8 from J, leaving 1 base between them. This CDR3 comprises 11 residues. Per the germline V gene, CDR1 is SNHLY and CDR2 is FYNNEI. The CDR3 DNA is TGTGCCAGCAGTGAACCCAACGTCCTGACTTTC. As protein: CASSEPNVLTF.

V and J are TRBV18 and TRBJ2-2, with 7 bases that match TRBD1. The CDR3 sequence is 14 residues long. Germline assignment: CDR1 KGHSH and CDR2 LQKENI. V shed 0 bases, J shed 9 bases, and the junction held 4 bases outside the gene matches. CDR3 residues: CASSPPTGLRELFF. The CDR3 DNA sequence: TGTGCCAGCTCACCACCGACAGGGTTGAGGGAGCTGTTTTTT. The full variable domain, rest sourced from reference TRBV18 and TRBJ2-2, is NAGVMQNPRHLVRRRGQEARLRCSPMKGHSHVYWYRQLPEEGLKFMVYLQKENIIDESGMPKERFSAEFPKEGPSILRIQQVVRGDSAAYFCASSPPTGLRELFFGEGSRLTVL.

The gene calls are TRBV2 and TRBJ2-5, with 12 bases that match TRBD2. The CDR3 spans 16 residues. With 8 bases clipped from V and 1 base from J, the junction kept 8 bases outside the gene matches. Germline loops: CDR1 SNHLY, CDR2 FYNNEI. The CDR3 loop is CASGGTSGGPQETQYF. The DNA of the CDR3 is TGTGCCAGCGGGGGTACTAGCGGGGGGCCCCAAGAGACCCAGTACTTC.

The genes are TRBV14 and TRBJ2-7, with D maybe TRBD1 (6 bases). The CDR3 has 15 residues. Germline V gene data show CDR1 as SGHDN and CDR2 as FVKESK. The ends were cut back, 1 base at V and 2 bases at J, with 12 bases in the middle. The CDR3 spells CASSQGQGIAYEQYF. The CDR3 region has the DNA TGTGCCAGCAGCCAAGGGCAGGGGATAGCCTACGAGCAGTACTTC.

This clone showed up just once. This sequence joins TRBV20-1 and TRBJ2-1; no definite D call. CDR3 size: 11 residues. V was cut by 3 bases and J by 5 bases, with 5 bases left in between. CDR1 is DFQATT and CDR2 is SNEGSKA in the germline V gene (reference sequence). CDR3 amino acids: CSASQHNEQFF. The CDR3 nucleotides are TGCAGTGCTAGCCAGCACAATGAGCAGTTCTTC.

CDR3 nucleotide sequence: TGTGCCAGCAGCAAAATAGGGGTCGACTCCGCAGATACGCAGTATTTT. Amino acid sequence: CASSKIGVDSADTQYF. The rearrangement links TRBV28 to TRBJ2-3, with D possibly being TRBD1 (5 bases). V gave up 6 bases and J gave up 4 bases, with 20 bases separating them. The CDR3 is made up of 16 amino acids. CDR1 is MDHEN, CDR2 SYDVKM, per germline.

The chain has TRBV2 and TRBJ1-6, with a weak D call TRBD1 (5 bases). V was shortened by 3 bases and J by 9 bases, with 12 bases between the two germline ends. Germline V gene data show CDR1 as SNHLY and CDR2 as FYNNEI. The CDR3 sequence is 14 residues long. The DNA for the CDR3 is TGTGCCAGCAGTGAGTGGGGGAAAAGTTCACCCCTCCACTTT. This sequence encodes CASSEWGKSSPLHF.

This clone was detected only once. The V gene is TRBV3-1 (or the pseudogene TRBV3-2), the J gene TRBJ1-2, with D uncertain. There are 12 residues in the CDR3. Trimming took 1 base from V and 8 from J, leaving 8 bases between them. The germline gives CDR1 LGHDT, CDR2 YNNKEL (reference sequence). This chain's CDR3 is CASSQGKRGYTF. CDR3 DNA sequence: TGTGCCAGCAGCCAAGGGAAGCGGGGCTACACCTTC.

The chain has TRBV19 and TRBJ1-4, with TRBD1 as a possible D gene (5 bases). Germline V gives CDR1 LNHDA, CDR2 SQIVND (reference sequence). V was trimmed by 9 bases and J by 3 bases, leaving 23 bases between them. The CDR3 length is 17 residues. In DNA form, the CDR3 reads TGTGCCAGCCATAAATCCGGAGGGGTATTCTCTAATGAAAAACTGTTTTTT. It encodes CASHKSGGVFSNEKLFF. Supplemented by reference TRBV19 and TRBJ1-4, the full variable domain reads DGGITQSPKYLFRKEGQNVTLSCEQNLNHDAMYWYRQDPGQGLRLIYYSQIVNDFQKGDIAEGYSVSREKKESFPLTVTSAQKNPTAFYLCASHKSGGVFSNEKLFFGSGTQLSVL.

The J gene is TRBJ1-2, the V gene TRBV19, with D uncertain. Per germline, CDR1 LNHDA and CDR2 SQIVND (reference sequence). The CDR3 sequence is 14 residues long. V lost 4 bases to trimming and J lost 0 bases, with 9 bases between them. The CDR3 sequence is CASSRGRTNYGYTF. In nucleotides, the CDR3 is TGTGCCAGTAGTAGAGGGAGAACTAACTATGGCTACACCTTC.

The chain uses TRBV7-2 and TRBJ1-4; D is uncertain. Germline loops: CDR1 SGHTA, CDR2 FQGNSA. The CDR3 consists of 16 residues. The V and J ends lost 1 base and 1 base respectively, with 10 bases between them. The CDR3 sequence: CASSLVAGGTNEKLFF. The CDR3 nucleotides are TGTGCCAGCAGCTTAGTGGCAGGCGGAACTAATGAAAAACTGTTTTTT.

DNA of the CDR3: TGTGCCAGCAGCTCGGAAGGGGGCTCTACCGGGGAGCTGTTTTTT. Translating it yields CASSSEGGSTGELFF. The J gene is TRBJ2-2, the V gene TRBV6-4; TRBD1 agrees at 7 bases. V dropped 6 bases and J dropped 5; count of bases not matched to a gene: 9. This CDR3 region has 15 residues. Germline CDR1 reads MRHNA; CDR2 reads SNTAGT.

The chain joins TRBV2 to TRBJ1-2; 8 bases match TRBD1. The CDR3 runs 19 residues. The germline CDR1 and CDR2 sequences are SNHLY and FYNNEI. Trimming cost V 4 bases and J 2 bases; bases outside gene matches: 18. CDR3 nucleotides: TGTGCCAGCAGTGTATTCTCGAATGGCAGGGGGCATCGGAACTATGGCTACACCTTC. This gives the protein CASSVFSNGRGHRNYGYTF.

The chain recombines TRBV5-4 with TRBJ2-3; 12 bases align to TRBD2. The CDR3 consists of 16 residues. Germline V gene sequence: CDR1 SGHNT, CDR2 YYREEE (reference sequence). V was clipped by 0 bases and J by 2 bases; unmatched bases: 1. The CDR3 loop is CASSLASGGATDTQYF. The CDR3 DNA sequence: TGTGCCAGCAGCTTGGCTAGCGGGGGGGCCACAGATACGCAGTATTTT.

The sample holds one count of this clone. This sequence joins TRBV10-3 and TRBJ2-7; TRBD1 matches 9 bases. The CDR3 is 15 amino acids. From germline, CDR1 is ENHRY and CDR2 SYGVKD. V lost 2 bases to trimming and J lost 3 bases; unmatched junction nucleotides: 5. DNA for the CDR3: TGTGCCATCAGTGAGGGACAGGGGCTAGGCTACGAGCAGTACTTC. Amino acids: CAISEGQGLGYEQYF.

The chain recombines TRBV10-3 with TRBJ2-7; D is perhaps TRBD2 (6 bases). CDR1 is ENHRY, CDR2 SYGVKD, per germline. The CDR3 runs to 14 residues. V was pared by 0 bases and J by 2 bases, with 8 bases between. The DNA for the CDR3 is TGTGCCATCAGTGAGTCGGGGGGACCCTACGAGCAGTACTTC. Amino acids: CAISESGGPYEQYF.

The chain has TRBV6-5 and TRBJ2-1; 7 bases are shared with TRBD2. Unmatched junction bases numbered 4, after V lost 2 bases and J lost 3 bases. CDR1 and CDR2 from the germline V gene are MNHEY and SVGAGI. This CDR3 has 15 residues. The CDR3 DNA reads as TGTGCCAGCAGTTACATGGGGGGGGTCTACAATGAGCAGTTCTTC. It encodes CASSYMGGVYNEQFF.